The following is a T cell receptor beta chain sequence with its context. Antigen: not known. The PCR made use of 60 Vbeta and 13 Jbeta primers. TCRdb keeps only in-frame clones here, not all; method: immunoSEQ multiplex PCR. Of about 120,000 clones listed, 75% to 85% are singletons. The sample comes from a study of cytomegalovirus exposure and HLA in healthy donors. Study results and caveats: Within the data, a cluster of highly shared sequence variants was likely a sequencing artifact. Testing in vitro showed a few CMV-associated chains specific for CMV antigens. Within an earlier analysis, most TCR beta V segments proved productive either about 87% or about 30% of the time. Among TCR beta chains, those listed as cytomegalovirus-associated numbered fewer than 200.

The germline CDR1 and CDR2 sequences are MNHEY and SMNVEV (reference sequence). Trimming at V came to 4 bases and at J to 0 bases, leaving 5 bases not matched to a gene. The CDR3 is made up of 15 amino acids. The clonotype comes from a male donor in good health and CMV-seropositive. The chain couples TRBV27 to TRBJ1-2; 7 bases match TRBD1. Specimen: PBMCs. Here the CDR3 reads CASSSHGTANYGYTF. The DNA for the CDR3 is TGTGCCAGCAGTTCCCATGGGACAGCTAACTATGGCTACACCTTC.